Listed below are T cell receptor beta chains from one sample, sequenced in a study of molecular identifiers for immune sequencing clone quantification. TCRdb redid the calling of the PCR reads with MiXCR, one entry per CDR3 protein. Among approximately 320,000 distinct CDR3 sequences, roughly a quarter were seen once, and the ten largest hold about 0.74%. Material: naive CD8+ T cells from blood, with Jurkat cell RNA spiked in. The receptors shown here come from a human donor in good health. Some libraries in this study had Jurkat cell RNA spiked in. The CDR3 runs from the conserved cysteine through the conserved F or W. Each record gives: V gene, D gene, clone size, J gene, CDR3 DNA, CDR3 protein. D genes are given only for firm matches. Clone size, where shown, is once, few, many, or a class for clones that have expanded.

TRBV4-3	.	many	TRBJ2-7	TGTGCCAGCAGTCAGGACAGCTCCTACGAGCAGTACTTC	CASSQDSSYEQYF
TRBV29-1	.	many	TRBJ2-2	TGCAGCGTTGAAGATGCGTCACCTATGACGAGCGGGGAGCTGTTTTTT	CSVEDASPMTSGELFF
TRBV4-1	.	.	TRBJ1-5	TGCGCCAGCAGCCAAGAAAGTAGGGGGATGGAGCCCCAGCATTTT	CASSQESRGMEPQHF
TRBV29-1	.	many	TRBJ1-1	TGCAGCGCCGCGTCATCTGGGGAAGCTTTCTTT	CSAASSGEAFF
TRBV29-1	TRBD2	many	TRBJ2-3	TGCAGCGTTGCCGGACTAGCGGTGGCGAGCACAGATACGCAGTATTTT	CSVAGLAVASTDTQYF
TRBV5-4	TRBD2	few	TRBJ2-1	TGTGCCAGCAGTTACGGACTAGCGGGAGTTAGGCTCTTC	CASSYGLAGVRLF
TRBV6-2/TRBV6-3	.	.	TRBJ1-2	TGTGCCAGCAGTTTACAGGGCACCGCAAGCTATGGCTACACCTTC	CASSLQGTASYGYTF
TRBV24-1	.	many	TRBJ2-2	TGTGCCACCAGTGATTCGAGCTGGGCGGGTACCGGGGAGCTGTTTTTT	CATSDSSWAGTGELFF
TRBV12-3/TRBV12-4	TRBD1	few	TRBJ2-7	TGTGCCAGCAGTGGCCGGGACAGATTATACGAGCAGTACTTC	CASSGRDRLYEQYF
TRBV7-9	TRBD1	.	TRBJ2-7	TGTGCCAGCAGCCCTACGGGACAGGCGATCTACGAGCAGTACTTC	CASSPTGQAIYEQYF
TRBV4-1	.	many	TRBJ1-1	TGCGCCAGCAGCCACAGGCACCCGAACACTGAAGCTTTCTTT	CASSHRHPNTEAFF
TRBV29-1	.	many	TRBJ1-1	TGCAGCGTTGAAGGGGGGAAGGTGGCCACTGAAGCTTTCTTT	CSVEGGKVATEAFF
TRBV19	.	.	TRBJ1-1	TGTGCCAGCCTCAACCTCCCGGGGGTCACTGAAGCTTTCTTT	CASLNLPGVTEAFF
TRBV12-3/TRBV12-4	.	many	TRBJ2-3	TGTGCCAGCAGTTTTTTAACGGGGGTTGCAGATACGCAGTATTTT	CASSFLTGVADTQYF
TRBV7-2	.	many	TRBJ2-7	TGTGCCAGCAGCCAATACCAGGGGCCCTACGAGCAGTACTTC	CASSQYQGPYEQYF
TRBV27	.	few	TRBJ2-4	TGTGCCAGCAGTCCGTTTGACAGGTCCACAAACATTCAGTACTTC	CASSPFDRSTNIQYF
TRBV13	.	few	TRBJ1-4	TGTGCCAGCAGCTTGAGAGGGGCCAATGAAAAACTGTTTTTT	CASSLRGANEKLFF
TRBV2	.	.	TRBJ2-7	TGTGCCAGCAGTGGGATAGTTTCCTACGAGCAGTACTTC	CASSGIVSYEQYF
TRBV11-3	.	.	TRBJ2-1	TGTGCCAGCTCCATCGGGTCCAATGAGCAGTTCTTC	CASSIGSNEQFF
TRBV6-6	.	few	TRBJ2-7	TGTGCCAGCAGTTATCCACAGACAGGAGGGGACGAGCAGTACTTC	CASSYPQTGGDEQYF
TRBV19	.	many	TRBJ2-3	TGTGCCAGTAGTCCCCGGGAGACTTTTAACACAGATACGCAGTATTTT	CASSPRETFNTDTQYF
TRBV20-1	.	few	TRBJ2-5	TGCAGTGCTAGAGCTCACTGGGAAAATTTAGAGACCCAGTACTTC	CSARAHWENLETQYF
TRBV7-8	.	many	TRBJ1-3	TGTGCCAGCAGCTTAGTTGGAAACACCATATATTTT	CASSLVGNTIYF
TRBV4-2	.	many	TRBJ2-7	TGTGCCAGCAGCCAGCAGGAGGGCCCTGGGGACGAGCAGTACTTC	CASSQQEGPGDEQYF
TRBV24-1	.	.	TRBJ2-3	TGTGCCACCAGTACGAGCGGCTATACGCAGTATTTT	CATSTSGYTQYF
TRBV27	.	.	TRBJ1-1	TGTGCCAGCAGTTTACAGGCCGGGCTGAACACTGAAGCTTTCTTT	CASSLQAGLNTEAFF
TRBV6-2/TRBV6-3	.	few	TRBJ2-3	TGTGCCAGCAGTTTGACGGTGTCCCAGGGTACGCAGTATTTT	CASSLTVSQGTQYF
TRBV12-3/TRBV12-4	.	many	TRBJ2-5	TGTGCCAGCAGTTCGACACGGGCAGGAGAGACCCAGTACTTC	CASSSTRAGETQYF
TRBV28	.	.	TRBJ1-2	TGTGCCAGCAGTTTAGGTACCCAGGGCTACACCTTC	CASSLGTQGYTF
TRBV29-1	.	.	TRBJ1-1	TGCAGCATTGAAGATCGTATAGGGAGGCACGACACTGAAGCTTTCTTT	CSIEDRIGRHDTEAFF
TRBV9	TRBD2	many	TRBJ2-3	TGTGCCAGCAGCGGACTAGCGGGAGGGCCGACAGATACGCAGTATTTT	CASSGLAGGPTDTQYF
TRBV2	.	many	TRBJ2-3	TGTGCCAGCAGTGTAAATATCGAGTCAATAGTTTTTCCGGATACGCAGTATTTT	CASSVNIESIVFPDTQYF
TRBV27	TRBD2	few	TRBJ2-7	TGTGCCAGCGCACTAGCGGGAGGGCCCGGGTACGAGCAGTACTTC	CASALAGGPGYEQYF
TRBV5-1	.	many	TRBJ2-5	TGCGCCAGCAGCTTGTCGGACTTAGAAGAGACCCAGTACTTC	CASSLSDLEETQYF
TRBV11-2	TRBD2	.	TRBJ2-1	TGTGCCAGCAGCACTCTGCCAGCGGGAGGCTACAATGAGCAGTTCTTC	CASSTLPAGGYNEQFF
TRBV20-1	.	.	TRBJ1-1	TGCAGTGCTAGAGATCACAGGGATACTGATGCTTTCTTT	CSARDHRDTDAFF
TRBV28	.	few	TRBJ2-1	TGTGCCAGCAGTTTACCAGGTCCTACCTACAATGAGCAGTTCTTC	CASSLPGPTYNEQFF
TRBV7-9	.	many	TRBJ1-1	TGTGCCAGCAGCTCGAGAGACAGGAGTAGTACTGAAGCTTTCTTT	CASSSRDRSSTEAFF
TRBV7-2	TRBD2	few	TRBJ2-3	TGTGCCAGCAGCACCCGGACCCCGGGACTAGCGGGTCTGGTGGCAGATACGCAGTATTTT	CASSTRTPGLAGLVADTQYF
TRBV15	TRBD1	.	TRBJ2-1	TGTGCCACCAGCATAAGGCTAGTACAGGGGCACAATGAGCAGTTCTTC	CATSIRLVQGHNEQFF
TRBV4-1	TRBD1	.	TRBJ1-5	TGCGCCAGCAGCCAAGGGGACAGGGCTGGTCAGCCCCAGCATTTT	CASSQGDRAGQPQHF
TRBV12-3/TRBV12-4	TRBD1	many	TRBJ2-7	TGTGCCAGCAGTTTAAGCCCGGGACAGAGCGAGCAGTACTTC	CASSLSPGQSEQYF
TRBV27	.	.	TRBJ2-7	TGTGCCAGCAGTTTCCCGACCGGGACGGGGCTGCGGGAGCAGTACTTC	CASSFPTGTGLREQYF
TRBV12-3/TRBV12-4	TRBD1	few	TRBJ1-1	TGTGCCAGCAGTCACGGACAGGGAGGAGGTTGGACTGAAGCTTTCTTT	CASSHGQGGGWTEAFF
TRBV5-1	.	.	TRBJ2-3	TGCGCCAGCAGCAGGGATCCGCTCGGTACAGATACGCAGTATTTT	CASSRDPLGTDTQYF
TRBV27	TRBD1	many	TRBJ1-1	TGTGCCAGCAGTCCGAGGACAGGGGTGAACACTGAAGCTTTCTTT	CASSPRTGVNTEAFF
TRBV29-1	.	.	TRBJ2-3	TGCAGCGTTGAGGATGGGATAGCTACGCAGTATTTT	CSVEDGIATQYF
TRBV19	.	.	TRBJ1-5	TGTGCCAGTTGGCAGGGCTTCGGTCAGCCCCAGCATTTT	CASWQGFGQPQHF
TRBV6-2/TRBV6-3	TRBD2	.	TRBJ2-3	TGTGCCAGCATTTCGGTCTTTGCGGGAGACACAGATACGCAGTATTTT	CASISVFAGDTDTQYF
TRBV13	.	many	TRBJ1-4	TGTGCCAGCAGCGGGGGTACCGCTAATGAAAAACTGTTTTTT	CASSGGTANEKLFF
TRBV11-2	TRBD1	.	TRBJ2-7	TGTGCCAGCAGCGGGAACGACAGGGGGTCCTACGAGCAGTACTTC	CASSGNDRGSYEQYF